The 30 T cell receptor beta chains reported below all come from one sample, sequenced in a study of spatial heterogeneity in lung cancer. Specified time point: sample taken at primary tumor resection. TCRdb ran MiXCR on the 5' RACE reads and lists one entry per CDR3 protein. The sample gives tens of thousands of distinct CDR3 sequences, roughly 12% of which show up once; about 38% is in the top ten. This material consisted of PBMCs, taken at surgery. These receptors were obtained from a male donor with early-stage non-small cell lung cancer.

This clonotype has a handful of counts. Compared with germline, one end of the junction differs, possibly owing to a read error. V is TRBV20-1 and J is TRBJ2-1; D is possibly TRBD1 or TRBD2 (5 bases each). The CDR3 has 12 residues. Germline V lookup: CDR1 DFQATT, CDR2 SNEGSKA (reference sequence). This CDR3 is CSAITRDPSSIF. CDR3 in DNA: TGCAGTGCTATTACTCGGGACCCCAGTTCCATCTTC.

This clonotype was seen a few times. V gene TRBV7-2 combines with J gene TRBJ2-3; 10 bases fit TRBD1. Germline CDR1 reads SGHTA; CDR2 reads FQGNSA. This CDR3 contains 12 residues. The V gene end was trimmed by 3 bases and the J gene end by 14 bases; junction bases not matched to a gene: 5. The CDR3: CASSFPGQGSYF. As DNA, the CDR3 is TGTGCCAGCAGCTTTCCGGGACAGGGGTCGTATTTT.

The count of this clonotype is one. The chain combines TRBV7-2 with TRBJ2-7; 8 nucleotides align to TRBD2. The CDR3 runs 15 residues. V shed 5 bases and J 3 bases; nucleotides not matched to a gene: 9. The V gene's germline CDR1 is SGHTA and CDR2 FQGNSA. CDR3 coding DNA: TGTGCCAGCAGCCCCGAGACTAGCGCTTTCTACGAGCAGTACTTC. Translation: CASSPETSAFYEQYF.

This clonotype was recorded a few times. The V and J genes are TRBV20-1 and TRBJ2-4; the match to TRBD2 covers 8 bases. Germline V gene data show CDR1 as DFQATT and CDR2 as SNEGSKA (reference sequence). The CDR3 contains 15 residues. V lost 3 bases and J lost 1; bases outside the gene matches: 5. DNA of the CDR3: TGCAGTGCTAGCGGGGGGGCTGATGCCAAAAACATTCAGTACTTC. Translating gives CSASGGADAKNIQYF.

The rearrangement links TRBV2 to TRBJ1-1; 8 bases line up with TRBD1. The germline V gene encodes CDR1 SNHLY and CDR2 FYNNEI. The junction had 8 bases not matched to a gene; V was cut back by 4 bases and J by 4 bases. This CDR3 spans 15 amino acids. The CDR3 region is CASSGTGGFGTEAFF. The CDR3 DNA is TGTGCCAGCAGTGGCACAGGGGGATTTGGCACTGAAGCTTTCTTT.

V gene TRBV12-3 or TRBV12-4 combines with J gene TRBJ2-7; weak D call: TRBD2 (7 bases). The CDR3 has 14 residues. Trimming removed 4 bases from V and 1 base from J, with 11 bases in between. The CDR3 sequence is CASSWGRGSYEQYF. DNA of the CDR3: TGTGCCAGCAGTTGGGGGCGGGGGTCCTACGAGCAGTACTTC.

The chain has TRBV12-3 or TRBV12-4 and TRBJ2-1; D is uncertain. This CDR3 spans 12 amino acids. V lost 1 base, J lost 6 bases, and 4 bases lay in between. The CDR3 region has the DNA TGTGCCAGCAGTTTAGTGCCCAATGAGCAGTTCTTC. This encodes CASSLVPNEQFF.

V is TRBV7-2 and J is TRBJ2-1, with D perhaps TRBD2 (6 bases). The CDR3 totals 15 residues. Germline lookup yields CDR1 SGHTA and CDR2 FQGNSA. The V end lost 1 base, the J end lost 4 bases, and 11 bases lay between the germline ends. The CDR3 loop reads CASSLVGSTYNEQFF. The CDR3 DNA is TGTGCCAGCAGCTTAGTCGGGAGTACTTACAATGAGCAGTTCTTC. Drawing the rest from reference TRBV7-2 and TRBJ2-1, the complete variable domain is GAGVSQSPSNKVTEKGKDVELRCDPISGHTALYWYRQSLGQGLEFLIYFQGNSAPDKSGLPSDRFSAERTGGSVSTLTIQRTQQEDSAVYLCASSLVGSTYNEQFFGPGTRLTVL.

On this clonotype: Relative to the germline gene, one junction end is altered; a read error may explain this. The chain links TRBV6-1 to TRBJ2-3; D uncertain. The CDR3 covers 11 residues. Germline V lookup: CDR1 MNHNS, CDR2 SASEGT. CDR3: CASSKADTQYF. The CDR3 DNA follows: TGTGCCAGCAGTAAAGCAGATACGCAGTATTTT.

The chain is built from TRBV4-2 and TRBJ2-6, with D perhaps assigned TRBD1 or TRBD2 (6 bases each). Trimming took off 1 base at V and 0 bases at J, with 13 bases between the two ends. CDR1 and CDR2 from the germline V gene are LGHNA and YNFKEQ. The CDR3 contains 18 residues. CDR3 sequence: CASSQVTGGPSGANVLTF. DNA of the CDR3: TGTGCCAGCAGCCAAGTCACTGGGGGGCCCTCTGGGGCCAACGTCCTGACTTTC.

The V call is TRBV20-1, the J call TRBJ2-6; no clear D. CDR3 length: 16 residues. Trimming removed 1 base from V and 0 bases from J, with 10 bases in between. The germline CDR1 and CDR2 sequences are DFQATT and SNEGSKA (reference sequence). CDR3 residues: CSARVQGVSGANVLTF. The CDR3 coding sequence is TGCAGTGCTAGAGTTCAAGGTGTCTCTGGGGCCAACGTCCTGACTTTC.

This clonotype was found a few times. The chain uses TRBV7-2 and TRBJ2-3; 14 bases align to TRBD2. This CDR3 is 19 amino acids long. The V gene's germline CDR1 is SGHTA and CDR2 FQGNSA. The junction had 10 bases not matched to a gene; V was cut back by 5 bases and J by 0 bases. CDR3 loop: CASSLRGGLAGDSTDTQYF. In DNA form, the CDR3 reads TGTGCCAGCAGCCTGCGCGGGGGACTAGCGGGGGACAGCACAGATACGCAGTATTTT.

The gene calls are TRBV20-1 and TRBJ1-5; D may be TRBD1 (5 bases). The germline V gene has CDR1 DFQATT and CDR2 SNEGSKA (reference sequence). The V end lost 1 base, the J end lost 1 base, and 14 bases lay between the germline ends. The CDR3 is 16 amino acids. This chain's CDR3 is CSARGGRGTSNQPQHF. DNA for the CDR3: TGCAGTGCTAGAGGGGGAAGAGGGACGAGCAATCAGCCCCAGCATTTT.

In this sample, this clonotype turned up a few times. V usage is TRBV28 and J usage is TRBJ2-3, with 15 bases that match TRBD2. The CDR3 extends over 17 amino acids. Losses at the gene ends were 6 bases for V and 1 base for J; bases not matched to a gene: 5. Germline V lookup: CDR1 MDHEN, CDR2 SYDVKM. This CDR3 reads CASRRTSGGAGTDTQYF. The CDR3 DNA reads TGTGCCAGCAGGCGGACTAGCGGGGGGGCGGGCACAGATACGCAGTATTTT.

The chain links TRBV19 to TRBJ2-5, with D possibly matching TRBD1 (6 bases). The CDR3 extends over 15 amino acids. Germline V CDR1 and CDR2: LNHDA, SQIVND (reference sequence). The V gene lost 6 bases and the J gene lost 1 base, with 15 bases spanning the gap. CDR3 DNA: TGTGCCAGTAGCCCCGGGACAATCAGCCAAGAGACCCAGTACTTC. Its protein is CASSPGTISQETQYF.

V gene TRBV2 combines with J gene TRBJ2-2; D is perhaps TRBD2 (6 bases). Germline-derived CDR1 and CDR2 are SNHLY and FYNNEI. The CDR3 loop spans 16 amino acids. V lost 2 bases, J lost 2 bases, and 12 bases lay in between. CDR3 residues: CASSESPGDNTGELFF. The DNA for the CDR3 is TGTGCCAGCAGTGAATCTCCGGGGGACAACACCGGGGAGCTGTTTTTT.

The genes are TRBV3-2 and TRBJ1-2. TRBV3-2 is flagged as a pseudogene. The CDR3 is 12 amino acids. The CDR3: CASSQSNYGYTF. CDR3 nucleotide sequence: TGTGCCAGCAGCCAGTCGAACTATGGCTACACCTTC.

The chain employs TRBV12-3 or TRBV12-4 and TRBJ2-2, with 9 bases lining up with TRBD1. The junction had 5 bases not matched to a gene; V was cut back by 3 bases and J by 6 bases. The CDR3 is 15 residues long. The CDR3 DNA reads TGTGCCAGCAGTTTCGGGACAGGGAATTCCGGGGAGCTGTTTTTT. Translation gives CASSFGTGNSGELFF.

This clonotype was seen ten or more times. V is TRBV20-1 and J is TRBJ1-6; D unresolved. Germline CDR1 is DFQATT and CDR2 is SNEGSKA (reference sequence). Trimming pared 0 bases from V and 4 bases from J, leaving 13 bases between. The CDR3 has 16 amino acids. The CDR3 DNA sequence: TGCAGTGCTAGAGAGGGTCGGAAGCCGTATAATTCACCCCTCCACTTT. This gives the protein CSAREGRKPYNSPLHF.

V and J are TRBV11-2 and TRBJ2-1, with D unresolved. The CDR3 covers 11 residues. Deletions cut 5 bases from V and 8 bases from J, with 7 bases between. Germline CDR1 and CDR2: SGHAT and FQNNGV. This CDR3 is CASSPTHEQFF. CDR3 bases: TGTGCCAGCAGCCCGACACATGAGCAGTTCTTC.

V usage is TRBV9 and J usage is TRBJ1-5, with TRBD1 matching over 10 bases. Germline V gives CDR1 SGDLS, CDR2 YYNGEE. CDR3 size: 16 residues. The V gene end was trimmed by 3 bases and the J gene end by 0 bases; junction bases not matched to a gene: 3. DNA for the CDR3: TGTGCCAGCAGCGGAGGGACAGGGGATAGCAATCAGCCCCAGCATTTT. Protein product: CASSGGTGDSNQPQHF.

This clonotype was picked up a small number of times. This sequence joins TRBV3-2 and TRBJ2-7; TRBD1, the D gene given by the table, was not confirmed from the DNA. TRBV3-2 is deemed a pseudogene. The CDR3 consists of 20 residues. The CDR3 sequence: CASSQANIRRRGRIPYEQYF. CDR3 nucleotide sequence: TGTGCCAGCAGCCAAGCGAATATAAGACGCAGGGGAAGGATCCCCTACGAGCAGTACTTC.

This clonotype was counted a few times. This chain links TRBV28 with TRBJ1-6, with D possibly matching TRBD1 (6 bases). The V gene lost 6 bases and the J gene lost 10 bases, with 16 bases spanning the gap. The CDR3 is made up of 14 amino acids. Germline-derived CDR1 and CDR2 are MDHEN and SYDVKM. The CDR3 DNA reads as TGTGCCAGCAGGGAAGGGACACCCAGGTCACCCCTCCACTTT. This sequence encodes CASREGTPRSPLHF.

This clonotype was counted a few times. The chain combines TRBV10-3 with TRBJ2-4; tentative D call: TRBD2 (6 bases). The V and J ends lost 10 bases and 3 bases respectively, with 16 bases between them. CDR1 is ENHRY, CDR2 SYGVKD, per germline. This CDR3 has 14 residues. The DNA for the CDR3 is TGTGCCACCGGCGGGGCCGGAGGCAAAAACATTCAGTACTTC. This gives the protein CATGGAGGKNIQYF.

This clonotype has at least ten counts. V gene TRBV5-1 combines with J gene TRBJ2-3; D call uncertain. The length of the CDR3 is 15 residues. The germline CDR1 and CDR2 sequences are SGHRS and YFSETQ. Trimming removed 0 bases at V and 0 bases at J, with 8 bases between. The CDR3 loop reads CASSLEGFSTDTQYF. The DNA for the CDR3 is TGCGCCAGCAGCTTGGAGGGTTTTAGCACAGATACGCAGTATTTT.

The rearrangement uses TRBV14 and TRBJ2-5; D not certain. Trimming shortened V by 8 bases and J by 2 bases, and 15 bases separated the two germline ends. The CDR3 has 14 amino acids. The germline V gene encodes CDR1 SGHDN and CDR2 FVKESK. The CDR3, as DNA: TGTGCCAGCTCACACTGGGTACGGCAAGAGACCCAGTACTTC. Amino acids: CASSHWVRQETQYF.

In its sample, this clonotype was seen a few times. The CDR3 nucleotides read TGCGCCAGCAGCACGGACGGACAGCCCTATGGCTACACCTTC. It yields the protein CASSTDGQPYGYTF. The rearrangement joins TRBV5-1 to TRBJ1-2; a possible D gene is TRBD1 (6 bases). Trimming stripped 4 bases from V and 4 bases from J, with 14 bases between. The CDR3 runs to 14 residues. CDR1 and CDR2 (germline): SGHRS, YFSETQ.

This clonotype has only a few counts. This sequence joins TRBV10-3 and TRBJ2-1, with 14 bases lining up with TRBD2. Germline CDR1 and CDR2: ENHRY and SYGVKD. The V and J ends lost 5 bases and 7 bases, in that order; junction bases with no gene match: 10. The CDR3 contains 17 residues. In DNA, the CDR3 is TGTGCCATCAGTAAAGAGGGACTAGCGGGAGCCAATAATGAGCAGTTCTTC. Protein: CAISKEGLAGANNEQFF.

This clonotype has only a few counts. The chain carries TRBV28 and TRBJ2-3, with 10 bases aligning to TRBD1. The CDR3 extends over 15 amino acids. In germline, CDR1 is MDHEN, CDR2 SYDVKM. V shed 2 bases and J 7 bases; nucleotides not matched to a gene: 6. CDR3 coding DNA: TGTGCCAGCAGTTTACCGGGACAGGGGATAAATACGCAGTATTTT. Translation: CASSLPGQGINTQYF.

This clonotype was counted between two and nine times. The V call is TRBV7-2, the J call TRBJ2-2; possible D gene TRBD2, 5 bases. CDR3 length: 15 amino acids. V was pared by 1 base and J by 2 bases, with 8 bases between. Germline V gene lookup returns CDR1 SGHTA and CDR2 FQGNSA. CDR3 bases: TGTGCCAGCAGCTTAGGAGGGTTCAACACCGGGGAGCTGTTTTTT. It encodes CASSLGGFNTGELFF. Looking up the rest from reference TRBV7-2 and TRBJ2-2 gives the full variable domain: GAGVSQSPSNKVTEKGKDVELRCDPISGHTALYWYRQSLGQGLEFLIYFQGNSAPDKSGLPSDRFSAERTGGSVSTLTIQRTQQEDSAVYLCASSLGGFNTGELFFGEGSRLTVL.